The 20 T cell receptor beta chains below come from one sample, sequenced in a study of blood T cell repertoires in COVID-19. Profiling relied on immunoSEQ multiplex PCR, and the TCRdb table lists in-frame clones only, not all of them. The sample holds under 150,000 clones, 65% to 85% seen once. The sample was peripheral blood. All receptors derive from a man between 65 and 80 years old with acute or convalescent COVID-19.

This sequence joins TRBV4-1 and TRBJ1-1, with D uncertain. Germline V gene lookup returns CDR1 MGHRA and CDR2 YSYEKL. CDR3 length: 14 amino acids. V was pared by 0 bases and J by 8 bases, with 13 bases between. DNA of the CDR3: TGCGCCAGCAGCCAAGAAGGTGTTTTACTAGAAGCTTTCTTT. This encodes CASSQEGVLLEAFF.

V gene TRBV7-2 combines with J gene TRBJ1-2; TRBD1 is a possible D gene (6 bases). This CDR3 contains 12 residues. Germline CDR1 and CDR2: SGHTA and FQGNSA. The V gene lost 2 bases and the J gene lost 10 bases, with 11 bases spanning the gap. The CDR3, as DNA: TGTGCCAGCAGCTTAACACAGGGACCCTACACCTTC. This encodes CASSLTQGPYTF.

In its sample, this clone was seen once. The chain employs TRBV11-2 and TRBJ1-2, with D maybe TRBD1 (6 bases). The CDR3 consists of 15 residues. Trimming shortened V by 3 bases and J by 2 bases, and 13 bases separated the two germline ends. Germline V lookup: CDR1 SGHAT, CDR2 FQNNGV. The CDR3 reads CASSLTRGRNYGYTF. CDR3 nucleotides: TGTGCCAGCAGCTTGACGAGGGGGAGAAACTATGGCTACACCTTC.

The genes are TRBV4-1 and TRBJ1-5; 7 positions match TRBD1. Trimming took 2 bases from V and 6 from J; bases not matched to a gene: 4. The CDR3 extends over 14 amino acids. The germline gives CDR1 MGHRA, CDR2 YSYEKL. DNA for the CDR3: TGCGCCAGCAGCCAAACAGGGGTCGCTCAGCCCCAGCATTTT. Protein: CASSQTGVAQPQHF.

This sequence joins TRBV27 and TRBJ2-6; no clear D. Trimming shortened V by 6 bases and J by 1 base, and 16 bases separated the two germline ends. CDR3 size: 17 residues. The germline V gene has CDR1 MNHEY and CDR2 SMNVEV (reference sequence). The CDR3 nucleotides read TGTGCCAGCAGCCGAATCGTAGATTGGTCTGGGGCCAACGTCCTGACTTTC. Its translation: CASSRIVDWSGANVLTF.

The rearrangement links TRBV25-1 to TRBJ1-5; 8 bases agree with TRBD1. Trimming at V came to 6 bases and at J to 4 bases, leaving 11 bases not matched to a gene. This CDR3 spans 16 amino acids. CDR1 and CDR2 (germline): MGHDK, SYGVNS. The CDR3 is CASRGRTGLQNQPQHF. The CDR3 bases are TGTGCCAGCAGGGGAAGGACAGGGCTTCAAAATCAGCCCCAGCATTTT.

The chain joins TRBV7-2 to TRBJ2-1, with 12 positions matching TRBD2. With V trimmed by 1 base and J by 8 bases, 3 bases remained unmatched. In germline, CDR1 is SGHTA, CDR2 FQGNSA. This CDR3 has 15 residues. The CDR3 spells CASSLGLAGGYEQFF. The CDR3 bases are TGTGCCAGCAGCTTAGGGCTAGCGGGGGGGTATGAGCAGTTCTTC. The whole variable domain, remainder taken from reference TRBV7-2 and TRBJ2-1, is GAGVSQSPSNKVTEKGKDVELRCDPISGHTALYWYRQSLGQGLEFLIYFQGNSAPDKSGLPSDRFSAERTGGSVSTLTIQRTQQEDSAVYLCASSLGLAGGYEQFFGPGTRLTVL.

The rearrangement uses TRBV7-2 and TRBJ1-2; a possible D gene is TRBD1 (5 bases). This CDR3 comprises 14 residues. Germline CDR1 and CDR2: SGHTA and FQGNSA. The V end lost 5 bases, the J end lost 7 bases, and 17 bases lay between the germline ends. The CDR3 loop reads CASSRGDEVGGYTF. In nucleotides, the CDR3 is TGTGCCAGCAGCCGGGGGGACGAGGTTGGTGGCTACACCTTC.

The V call is TRBV28, the J call TRBJ1-1, with D possibly being TRBD1 (5 bases). V lost 6 bases to trimming and J lost 0 bases, with 14 bases between them. Germline V gives CDR1 MDHEN, CDR2 SYDVKM. The CDR3 is 15 amino acids. DNA of the CDR3: TGTGCCAGCAGCAAAGGGGTCTTCATGAACACTGAAGCTTTCTTT. It encodes CASSKGVFMNTEAFF.

The rearrangement links TRBV3-1 (or the pseudogene TRBV3-2) to TRBJ2-5; D possibly corresponds to TRBD2 (5 bases). In germline, CDR1 is LGHDT, CDR2 YNNKEL (reference sequence). CDR3 length: 13 amino acids. The ends were cut back, 1 base at V and 5 bases at J, with 8 bases in the middle. The CDR3 is CASSQVGGETQYF. For the CDR3, the DNA is TGTGCCAGCAGCCAAGTGGGCGGGGAGACCCAGTACTTC.

The chain combines TRBV12-3 or TRBV12-4 with TRBJ2-5; 7 nucleotides agree with TRBD1. Losses at the gene ends were 6 bases for V and 5 bases for J; bases not matched to a gene: 6. This CDR3 spans 13 amino acids. The CDR3: CASRPDRDETQYF. Here the CDR3 DNA reads TGTGCCAGCAGGCCCGACAGGGATGAGACCCAGTACTTC.

This clone was seen a handful of times. The chain recombines TRBV5-5 with TRBJ2-3; 7 bases fit TRBD1. V trimming: 1 base; J trimming: 7 bases; junction bases outside the gene matches: 6. This CDR3 is 14 amino acids long. The germline V gene has CDR1 SGHKS and CDR2 YYEKEE (reference sequence). CDR3 DNA sequence: TGTGCCAGCAGCTTGTCTGGGACAGAAAATACGCAGTATTTT. Protein: CASSLSGTENTQYF.

The chain employs TRBV30 and TRBJ2-7, with TRBD2 as a possible D gene (6 bases). The V gene's germline CDR1 is GTSNPN and CDR2 SVGIG (reference sequence). The CDR3 is made up of 11 amino acids. In DNA form, the CDR3 reads TGTGCGGTCGGGGGTTCTTACGAGCAGTACTTC. Residues: CAVGGSYEQYF.

The J gene is TRBJ2-2, the V gene TRBV18; 8 bases map to TRBD1. The germline CDR1 and CDR2 sequences are KGHSH and LQKENI. This CDR3 contains 15 residues. V dropped 2 bases and J dropped 7; count of bases not matched to a gene: 6. CDR3 DNA sequence: TGTGCCAGCTCACCAGGGACAGGAACCATCGGGGAGCTGTTTTTT. It specifies CASSPGTGTIGELFF. Based on the CDR3 plus reference TRBV18 and TRBJ2-2, the full variable domain is NAGVMQNPRHLVRRRGQEARLRCSPMKGHSHVYWYRQLPEEGLKFMVYLQKENIIDESGMPKERFSAEFPKEGPSILRIQQVVRGDSAAYFCASSPGTGTIGELFFGEGSRLTVL.

This chain joins TRBV18 and TRBJ2-3; D possibly corresponds to TRBD1 (6 bases). Trimming pared 0 bases from V and 6 bases from J, leaving 10 bases between. The germline CDR1 and CDR2 sequences are KGHSH and LQKENI. This CDR3 region has 14 residues. The CDR3 protein is CASSPPSGEDTQYF. DNA of the CDR3: TGTGCCAGCTCACCACCGTCAGGGGAGGATACGCAGTATTTT.

The chain couples TRBV6-5 to TRBJ1-1; 10 bases fit TRBD1. The germline V gene has CDR1 MNHEY and CDR2 SVGAGI. Germline trimming cut 5 bases from V and 6 bases from J; bases unmatched to any gene: 6. The CDR3 is 14 residues long. CDR3 bases: TGTGCCAGCAGTCCCGGGGACAGGGGAGCTGAAGCTTTCTTT. Translation gives CASSPGDRGAEAFF.

The chain couples TRBV5-1 to TRBJ2-5; maybe TRBD1 (6 bases). The ends were cut back, 0 bases at V and 1 base at J, with 16 bases in the middle. CDR1 SGHRS and CDR2 YFSETQ come from the germline V gene. The CDR3 is made up of 17 amino acids. CDR3 DNA sequence: TGCGCCAGCAGCTTGGGGGGCGCAGGGGCTTTCCAAGAGACCCAGTACTTC. It specifies CASSLGGAGAFQETQYF. Combining the CDR3 with reference TRBV5-1 and TRBJ2-5 gives the whole variable domain KAGVTQTPRYLIKTRGQQVTLSCSPISGHRSVSWYQQTPGQGLQFLFEYFSETQRNKGNFPGRFSGRQFSNSRSEMNVSTLELGDSALYLCASSLGGAGAFQETQYFGPGTRLLVL.

The chain has TRBV19 and TRBJ2-1; perhaps TRBD2 as D (6 bases). CDR1 LNHDA and CDR2 SQIVND come from the germline V gene (reference sequence). This CDR3 spans 15 amino acids. V was shortened by 11 bases and J by 9 bases, with 26 bases between the two germline ends. CDR3 sequence: CAGDLRAGLAIEQFF. The CDR3 DNA is TGTGCCGGGGATTTGAGGGCGGGGCTTGCCATTGAGCAGTTCTTC.

In regard to this clone: At one end, the junction sequence differs from germline, possibly due to a read error. V usage is TRBV7-7 and J usage is TRBJ2-1, with D possibly being TRBD1 (6 bases). The CDR3 sequence is 14 residues long. In germline, CDR1 is SSHAT, CDR2 FNYEAQ (reference sequence). The CDR3 DNA sequence: TGTGCTAGCAGCTTAGAACAGGGAGTGGGTGAGCAGTTCTTC. This gives the protein CASSLEQGVGEQFF.

CDR3 amino acids: CASIHQGYGYTF. CDR3 DNA sequence: TGTGCCAGTATCCATCAGGGCTATGGCTACACCTTC. The rearrangement uses TRBV19 and TRBJ1-2; D is possibly TRBD1 (5 bases). The CDR3 is 12 amino acids. Germline V gene lookup returns CDR1 LNHDA and CDR2 SQIVND (reference sequence). V was pared by 7 bases and J by 4 bases, with 10 bases between.